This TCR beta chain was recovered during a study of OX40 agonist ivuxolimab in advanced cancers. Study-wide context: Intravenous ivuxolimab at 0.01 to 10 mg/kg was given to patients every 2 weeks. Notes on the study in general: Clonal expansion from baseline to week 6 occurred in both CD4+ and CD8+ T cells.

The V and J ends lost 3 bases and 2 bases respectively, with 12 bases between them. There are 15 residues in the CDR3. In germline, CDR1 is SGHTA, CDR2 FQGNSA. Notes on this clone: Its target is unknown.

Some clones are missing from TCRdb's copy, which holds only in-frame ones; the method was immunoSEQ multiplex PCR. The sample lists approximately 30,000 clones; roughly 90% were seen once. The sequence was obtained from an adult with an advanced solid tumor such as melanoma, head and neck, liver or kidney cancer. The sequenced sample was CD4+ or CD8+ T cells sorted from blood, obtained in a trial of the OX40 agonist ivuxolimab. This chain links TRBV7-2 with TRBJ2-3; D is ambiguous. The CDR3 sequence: CASSLDRPITDTQYF. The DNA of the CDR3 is TGTGCCAGCAGCTTGGACCGGCCAATCACAGATACGCAGTATTTT. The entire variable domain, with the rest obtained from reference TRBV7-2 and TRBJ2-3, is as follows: GAGVSQSPSNKVTEKGKDVELRCDPISGHTALYWYRQSLGQGLEFLIYFQGNSAPDKSGLPSDRFSAERTGGSVSTLTIQRTQQEDSAVYLCASSLDRPITDTQYFGPGTRLTVL.